These 3 T cell receptor beta chains share one sample of origin, sequenced in a study of glioma-infiltrating T cells. The iRepertoire nested amplicon-rescue multiplex PCR amplified TCR alpha and beta CDR3s from RNA. MiXCR, run by TCRdb on the multiplex PCR reads, gives a single entry per CDR3 protein. The sample comprises about 93,000 distinct CDR3 sequences, roughly 40% of which are singletons, and more than 30% rests with the top ten. Specimen: glioma tissue, nonneoplastic brain tissue, or PBMCs (not recorded which). The receptors shown here come from a human donor with low-grade glioma or glioblastoma, undergoing nonglioma brain surgery, or in good health (not recorded which).

This clonotype was observed many times. This chain links TRBV27 with TRBJ2-1; 10 bases fit TRBD2. The germline CDR1 and CDR2 sequences are MNHEY and SMNVEV (reference sequence). The ends lost 6 bases at V and 4 bases at J; junction bases unmatched: 3. This CDR3 spans 14 amino acids. CDR3 coding DNA: TGTGCCAGCAGACTAGCGGGATTGTACAATGAGCAGTTCTTC. Protein product: CASRLAGLYNEQFF.

Note on this clonotype: The junction departs from the called germline gene at one end, perhaps through a read error. This rearrangement joins TRBV20-1 to TRBJ1-2, with unresolved D. The germline V gene has CDR1 DFQATT and CDR2 SNEGSKA (reference sequence). This CDR3 has 16 residues. The CDR3 DNA is TGCAGTGCCCTAGGACGGGCTATTGTCGCTGGGAGTGGCTACACCTTT. Translation: CSALGRAIVAGSGYTF.

The V gene is TRBV4-1, the J gene TRBJ1-1, with D possibly matching TRBD1 (5 bases). CDR3 length equals 13 residues. CDR1 is MGHRA and CDR2 is YSYEKL in the germline V gene. In DNA form, the CDR3 reads TGCACAAGCAGCCAAGAAGGGGAGTTTGAAGCTTTCTTT. Its protein product is CTSSQEGEFEAFF.